The 14 T cell receptor beta chains in this list originate from one sample, sequenced in a study of response to subunit inactivated influenza vaccine. TCRdb called the RT-PCR reads again in MiXCR, with one record for every CDR3 protein. The data contain about 570,000 distinct CDR3 sequences, around 10% of them singletons. A further study also used this sample, focusing on T cells expressing NK-cell markers. That study adds: UMIs accompanied the 5'RACE template switching by which TCR beta cDNA was made.

The sequencing here drew on PBMCs from blood, taken on the day of vaccination. The receptors were sampled from a man in his fifties who received an inactivated influenza vaccine.

This clonotype showed up just a few times. CDR3 loop: CASSPLQTGPQYF. DNA of the CDR3: TGTGCCAGCAGCCCTCTTCAGACAGGGCCCCAGTACTTC. V usage is TRBV11-2 and J usage is TRBJ2-5; 7 bases line up with TRBD1. CDR1 and CDR2 (germline): SGHAT, FQNNGV. This CDR3 is 13 amino acids long. The junction had 9 bases not matched to a gene; V was cut back by 5 bases and J by 9 bases.

This clonotype was recorded at least ten times. The chain uses TRBV27 and TRBJ1-2, with D possibly TRBD1 on 6 matching bases. The CDR3 consists of 15 residues. Trimming removed 2 bases from V and 1 base from J, with 11 bases in between. Germline values: CDR1 MNHEY, CDR2 SMNVEV (reference sequence). Here the CDR3 DNA reads TGTGCCAGCAGTTTAGCAGGACAGAATAACTATGGCTACACCTTC. Amino acid sequence: CASSLAGQNNYGYTF.

The CDR3 here is CSARGTSDNEQFF. The CDR3 DNA reads TGCAGTGCTCGCGGGACTAGCGACAATGAGCAGTTCTTC. This rearrangement joins TRBV20-1 to TRBJ2-1, with 10 bases lining up with TRBD2. Trimming removed 5 bases from V and 5 bases from J; junction bases left unmatched: 3. Germline V gives CDR1 DFQATT, CDR2 SNEGSKA (reference sequence). The CDR3 is 13 residues long.

The J gene is TRBJ2-3, the V gene TRBV27; D is ambiguous. Germline V gene lookup returns CDR1 MNHEY and CDR2 SMNVEV (reference sequence). Trimming left V 8 bases short and J 13 bases short, with 22 bases between. The CDR3 is made up of 13 amino acids. The DNA of the CDR3 is TGTGCCAGCGCCCGAATGGATAGCACAGATAAGTATTTT. Translating gives CASARMDSTDKYF.

The chain combines TRBV3-1 with TRBJ2-2; D gene uncertain. The length of the CDR3 is 17 residues. V lost 1 base and J lost 3, with 15 bases in between. The germline V gene encodes CDR1 LGHDT and CDR2 YNNKEL (reference sequence). This CDR3 is CASSQVWQALYTGELFF. In nucleotides, the CDR3 is TGTGCCAGCAGCCAAGTTTGGCAGGCCCTCTACACCGGGGAGCTGTTTTTT.

The table lists this clonotype with a few counts. The genes are TRBV6-1 and TRBJ1-5, with D unresolved. This CDR3 contains 13 residues. Per germline, CDR1 MNHNS and CDR2 SASEGT. V lost 6 bases to trimming and J lost 2 bases, with 8 bases between them. CDR3 bases: TGTGCCAGCAGAGTCGGGGGCAATCAGCCCCAGCATTTT. This gives the protein CASRVGGNQPQHF.

This chain links TRBV6-2 or TRBV6-3 with TRBJ2-7; possible D gene TRBD1, 6 bases. The CDR3 totals 17 residues. Germline V gene lookup returns CDR1 MNHEY and CDR2 SVGEGT. V dropped 6 bases and J dropped 3 bases, with 24 bases sitting between them. CDR3 in amino acids: CASSSRFRDKGHYEQYF. The CDR3 DNA reads as TGTGCCAGCAGCTCACGTTTCCGGGACAAGGGCCACTACGAGCAGTACTTC.

The DNA for the CDR3 is TGTGCCAGCAGTCCCACGACCGGGGGAACCGGGGAGCTGTTTTTT. Protein sequence: CASSPTTGGTGELFF. J is TRBJ2-2 and V is TRBV27; tentatively, D is TRBD2 (6 bases). CDR3 size: 15 residues. Germline V gene lookup returns CDR1 MNHEY and CDR2 SMNVEV (reference sequence). Trimming removed 5 bases from V and 5 bases from J, with 15 bases in between.

The genes are TRBV6-1 and TRBJ2-1; 10 bases align to TRBD2. Germline-derived CDR1 and CDR2 are MNHNS and SASEGT. The CDR3 has 17 amino acids. Unmatched junction bases numbered 17, after V lost 6 bases and J lost 9 bases. The CDR3 spells CASRPHATSGKQAEQFF. CDR3 DNA sequence: TGTGCCAGCAGACCTCACGCAACTAGCGGGAAGCAGGCTGAGCAGTTCTTC.

This clonotype was picked up one time. The CDR3 bases are TGCAGTGCTAGAGGGGGGACAGGGAACACTGAAGCTTTCTTT. Its translation: CSARGGTGNTEAFF. The gene calls are TRBV20-1 and TRBJ1-1, with 8 nucleotides matching TRBD1. CDR1 and CDR2 (germline): DFQATT, SNEGSKA (reference sequence). This CDR3 has 14 amino acids. V lost 1 base to trimming and J lost 1 base; unmatched junction nucleotides: 2.

This chain joins TRBV19 and TRBJ1-5; D is possibly TRBD1 (6 bases). The V end lost 6 bases, the J end lost 4 bases, and 7 bases lay between the germline ends. This CDR3 has 12 amino acids. From germline, CDR1 is LNHDA and CDR2 SQIVND (reference sequence). In DNA, the CDR3 is TGTGCCAGTAGGGACAGAAATCAGCCCCAGCATTTT. It specifies CASRDRNQPQHF. The entire variable domain, with the rest obtained from reference TRBV19 and TRBJ1-5, is as follows: DGGITQSPKYLFRKEGQNVTLSCEQNLNHDAMYWYRQDPGQGLRLIYYSQIVNDFQKGDIAEGYSVSREKKESFPLTVTSAQKNPTAFYLCASRDRNQPQHFGDGTRLSIL.

The chain carries TRBV7-6 and TRBJ2-6; D gene unclear. The CDR3 is 14 residues long. Per the germline V gene, CDR1 is SGHVS and CDR2 is FNYEAQ. With 1 base removed from V and 3 bases from J, the gap between germline ends came to 4 bases. The CDR3 bases are TGTGCCAGCAGCTTAGAGTTTGGGGCCAACGTCCTGACTTTC. It codes for CASSLEFGANVLTF.

There are a few counts of this clonotype. The chain recombines TRBV7-9 with TRBJ1-1; 10 bases agree with TRBD1. Per germline, CDR1 SEHNR and CDR2 FQNEAQ (reference sequence). This CDR3 comprises 17 residues. The ends lost 2 bases at V and 4 bases at J; junction bases unmatched: 10. CDR3 bases: TGTGCCAGCAGCTTAAGGGGACAGGGGTGGGAGAGCACTGAAGCTTTCTTT. This encodes CASSLRGQGWESTEAFF.

This clonotype was recorded many times. This chain uses TRBV5-1 with TRBJ2-7; the D is unclear. This CDR3 is built from 15 residues. The V and J ends lost 0 bases and 0 bases respectively, with 10 bases between them. Germline-derived CDR1 and CDR2 are SGHRS and YFSETQ. This CDR3 reads CASSLVSSSSYEQYF. The CDR3 bases are TGCGCCAGCAGCTTGGTTTCATCGAGCTCCTACGAGCAGTACTTC. The full variable domain, its missing parts supplied by reference TRBV5-1 and TRBJ2-7, is KAGVTQTPRYLIKTRGQQVTLSCSPISGHRSVSWYQQTPGQGLQFLFEYFSETQRNKGNFPGRFSGRQFSNSRSEMNVSTLELGDSALYLCASSLVSSSSYEQYFGPGTRLTVT.